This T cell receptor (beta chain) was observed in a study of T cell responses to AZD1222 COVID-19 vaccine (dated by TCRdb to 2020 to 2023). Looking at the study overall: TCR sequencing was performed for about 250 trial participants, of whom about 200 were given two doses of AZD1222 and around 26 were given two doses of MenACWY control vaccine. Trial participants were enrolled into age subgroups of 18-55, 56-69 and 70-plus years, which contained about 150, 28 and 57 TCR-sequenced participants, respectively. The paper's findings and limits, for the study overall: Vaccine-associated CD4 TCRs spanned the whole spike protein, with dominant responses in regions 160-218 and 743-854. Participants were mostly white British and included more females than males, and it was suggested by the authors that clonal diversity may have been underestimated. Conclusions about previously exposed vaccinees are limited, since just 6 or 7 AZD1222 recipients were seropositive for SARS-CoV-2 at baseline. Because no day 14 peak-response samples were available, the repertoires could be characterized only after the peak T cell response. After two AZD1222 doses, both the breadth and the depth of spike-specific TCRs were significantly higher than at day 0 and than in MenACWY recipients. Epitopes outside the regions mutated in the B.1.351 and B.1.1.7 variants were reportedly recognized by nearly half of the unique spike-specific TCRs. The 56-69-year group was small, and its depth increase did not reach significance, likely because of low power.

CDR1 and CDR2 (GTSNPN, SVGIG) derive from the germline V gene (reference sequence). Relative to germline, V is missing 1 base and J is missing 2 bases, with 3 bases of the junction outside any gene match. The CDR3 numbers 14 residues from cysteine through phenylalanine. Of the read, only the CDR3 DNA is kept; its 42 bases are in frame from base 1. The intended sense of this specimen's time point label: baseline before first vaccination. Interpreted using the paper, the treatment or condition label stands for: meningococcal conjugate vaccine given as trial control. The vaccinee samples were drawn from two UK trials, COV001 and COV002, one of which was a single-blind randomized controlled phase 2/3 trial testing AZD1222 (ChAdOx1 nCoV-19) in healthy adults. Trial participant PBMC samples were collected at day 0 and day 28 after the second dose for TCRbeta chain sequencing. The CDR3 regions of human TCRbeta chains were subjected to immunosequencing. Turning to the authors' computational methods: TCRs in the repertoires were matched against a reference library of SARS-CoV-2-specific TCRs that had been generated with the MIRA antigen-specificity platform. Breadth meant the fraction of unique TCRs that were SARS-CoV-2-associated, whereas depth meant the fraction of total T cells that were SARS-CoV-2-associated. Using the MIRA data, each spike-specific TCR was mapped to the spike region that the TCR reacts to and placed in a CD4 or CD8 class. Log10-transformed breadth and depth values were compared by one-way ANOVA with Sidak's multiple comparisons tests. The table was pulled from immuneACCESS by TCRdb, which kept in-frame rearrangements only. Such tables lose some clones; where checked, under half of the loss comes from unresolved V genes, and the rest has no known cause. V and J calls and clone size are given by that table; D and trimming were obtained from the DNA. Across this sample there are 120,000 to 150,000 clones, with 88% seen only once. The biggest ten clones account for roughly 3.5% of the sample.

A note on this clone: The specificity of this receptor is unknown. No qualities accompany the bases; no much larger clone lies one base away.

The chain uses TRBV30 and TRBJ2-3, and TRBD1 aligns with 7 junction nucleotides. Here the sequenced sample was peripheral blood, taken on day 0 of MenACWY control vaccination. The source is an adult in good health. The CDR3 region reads CAWSGDSLTDTQYF. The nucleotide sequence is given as TGTGCCTGGAGTGGGGACAGTCTCACAGATACGCAGTATTTT.